The 20 T cell receptor beta chains reported below all come from one sample, sequenced in a study of T cells in Graves' hyperthyroidism and ophthalmopathy. Authors of the study amplified TCR beta CDR3 regions from RNA transcripts. First-round RT-PCR with HTBI primers amplified the TCR CDR3 region. TCRdb reprocessed the multiplex PCR reads via MiXCR and lists one record per CDR3 protein. The repertoire consists of 300,000 or so distinct CDR3 sequences, with around a sixth occurring once and the leading ten covering around 50%. The specimen was blood. All receptors derive from a woman aged 45-59 years with Graves' hyperthyroidism.

Many counts were recorded for this clonotype. The chain is built from TRBV6-6 and TRBJ2-1, with 7 bases that match TRBD2. Germline CDR1 reads MNHNY; CDR2 reads SVGAGI (reference sequence). This CDR3 has 14 amino acids. The J segment lost 6 bases and the V segment lost 0 bases, leaving 2 bases of the junction unmatched. The DNA for the CDR3 is TGTGCCAGCAGTTACTCCCGGGAGGCCAATGAGCAGTTCTTC. Translating gives CASSYSREANEQFF.

This clonotype was recorded at least ten times. The genes are TRBV12-3 or TRBV12-4 and TRBJ1-2; 7 bases are a match to TRBD1. The V gene end was trimmed by 2 bases and the J gene end by 6 bases; junction bases not matched to a gene: 9. This CDR3 comprises 15 residues. This chain's CDR3 is CASSLQDRVRDGYTF. The CDR3 nucleotides read TGTGCCAGCAGTTTACAAGACAGGGTTCGGGATGGCTACACCTTC.

In its sample, this clonotype was seen many times. The chain uses TRBV7-9 and TRBJ2-2, with 14 bases fitting TRBD2. The V gene end was trimmed by 5 bases and the J gene end by 4 bases; junction bases not matched to a gene: 18. CDR1 is SEHNR and CDR2 is FQNEAQ in the germline V gene (reference sequence). CDR3 length: 21 amino acids. CDR3 in amino acids: CASSRPKIRLAGGPRTGELFF. The CDR3, as DNA: TGTGCCAGCAGCCGCCCCAAAATACGACTAGCGGGAGGGCCGCGCACCGGGGAGCTGTTTTTT.

In this sample, this clonotype turned up many times. This sequence joins TRBV9 and TRBJ1-2; D perhaps matches TRBD1 (6 bases). The V gene lost 2 bases and the J gene lost 4 bases, with 9 bases spanning the gap. Germline V lookup: CDR1 SGDLS, CDR2 YYNGEE. The CDR3 covers 13 residues. The CDR3 is CASSVGQGYGYTF. CDR3 in DNA: TGTGCCAGCAGCGTGGGACAAGGCTATGGCTACACCTTC.

In this sample, this clonotype turned up many times. The chain carries TRBV6-1 and TRBJ2-5; D is perhaps TRBD1 (7 bases). Trimming took 10 bases from V and 3 from J, leaving 9 bases between them. Germline CDR1 MNHNS, CDR2 SASEGT. The CDR3 loop spans 11 amino acids. The CDR3 is CATGGKETQYF. The CDR3 nucleotides are TGTGCCACAGGGGGGAAAGAGACCCAGTACTTC.

This clonotype was counted many times. The chain joins TRBV5-1 to TRBJ2-3; 15 bases are shared with TRBD2. With 0 bases clipped from V and 2 bases from J, the junction kept 7 bases outside the gene matches. This CDR3 region has 19 residues. Germline CDR1 is SGHRS and CDR2 is YFSETQ. The chain's CDR3 is CASSLEAGLAGGPTDTQYF. In DNA, the CDR3 is TGCGCCAGCAGCTTGGAAGCGGGACTAGCGGGGGGCCCCACAGATACGCAGTATTTT.

Details on this clonotype: This could be a read error, since a much larger clone is one nucleotide away. This chain uses TRBV20-1 with TRBJ1-5; D is perhaps TRBD1 (6 bases). Germline-derived CDR1 and CDR2 are DFQATT and SNEGSKA (reference sequence). Trimming removed 5 bases at V and 0 bases at J, with 11 bases between. This CDR3 is 14 amino acids long. The CDR3 reads CSAYRADSNQPQHF. The CDR3 DNA sequence: TGCAGTGCTTACAGGGCGGATAGCAATCAGCCCCAGCATTTT.

This chain joins TRBV7-9 and TRBJ2-5; 14 positions match TRBD2. The closer fit of TRBJ2-1 to the DNA end suggests the J call may be wrong. CDR3 length: 16 amino acids. Germline CDR1 reads SEHNR; CDR2 reads FQNEAQ (reference sequence). The CDR3 here is CASSPRTSGRYEDQFF. CDR3 nucleotide sequence: TGTGCCAGCAGCCCGAGGACTAGCGGGAGGTACGAGGACCAGTTCTTC.

Comment on this clonotype: One base away lies a much larger clone, so this may be a sequencing read error. The chain links TRBV6-1 to TRBJ1-2; 9 bases line up with TRBD1. CDR1 and CDR2 from the germline V gene are MNHNS and SASEGT. The CDR3 is made up of 13 amino acids. The CDR3 reads CASRELQGAGCTF. CDR3 in DNA: TGTGCCAGCAGGGAATTACAGGGGGCGGGCTGCACCTTC.

This clonotype was picked up a small number of times. The chain links TRBV4-2 to TRBJ2-7; possibly TRBD1 for D (5 bases). The CDR3 length is 15 residues. The germline V gene has CDR1 LGHNA and CDR2 YNFKEQ. The V end lost 2 bases, the J end lost 2 bases, and 13 bases lay between the germline ends. The CDR3 is CASSQQGSPTYEQYF. Written as DNA, the CDR3 is TGTGCCAGCAGCCAACAGGGTTCCCCTACCTACGAGCAGTACTTC.

There are a few counts of this clonotype. The chain uses TRBV9 and TRBJ2-1; D not resolved. This CDR3 contains 15 residues. Germline V CDR1 and CDR2: SGDLS, YYNGEE. V lost 4 bases and J lost 3, with 14 bases in between. This CDR3 reads CASSPRLGSYNEQFF. The CDR3 nucleotides are TGTGCCAGCAGCCCGCGACTGGGTAGCTACAATGAGCAGTTCTTC.

This clonotype was detected a few times. This chain uses TRBV20-1 with TRBJ1-1, with D unresolved. CDR1 and CDR2 from the germline V gene are DFQATT and SNEGSKA (reference sequence). This CDR3 is 13 amino acids long. V gave up 3 bases and J gave up 3 bases, with 11 bases separating them. The CDR3 is CSARGSPDTEAFF. The CDR3, as DNA: TGCAGTGCTAGGGGGAGCCCGGACACTGAAGCTTTCTTT.

On this clonotype: Since a much larger clone is just one base distant, this may be a read error. The chain links TRBV30 to TRBJ2-2, with 10 bases that match TRBD1. The CDR3 runs 15 residues. Per germline, CDR1 GTSNPN and CDR2 SVGIG (reference sequence). For the CDR3, the DNA is TGTGTCTGTAGGCCCGGGACAGGGGACACCGGGGAGCTGTTTTTT. Translating it yields CVCRPGTGDTGELFF.

This clonotype was counted many times. The chain joins TRBV20-1 to TRBJ1-1; weak D call: TRBD1 (6 bases). The ends were cut back, 3 bases at V and 3 bases at J, with 11 bases in the middle. The germline V gene encodes CDR1 DFQATT and CDR2 SNEGSKA (reference sequence). This CDR3 spans 13 amino acids. The CDR3 DNA is TGCAGTGCTAGGGACACAGGGTACACTGAAGCTTTCTTT. It is translated as CSARDTGYTEAFF.

This clonotype turned up a few times. The chain carries TRBV19 and TRBJ2-5, with D hard to call. Germline values: CDR1 LNHDA, CDR2 SQIVND (reference sequence). Trimming stripped 4 bases from V and 5 bases from J, with 11 bases between. The CDR3 loop spans 13 amino acids. The CDR3 sequence: CASSKGDKETQYF. For the CDR3, the DNA is TGTGCCAGTAGTAAAGGTGACAAGGAGACCCAGTACTTC.

CDR3 in amino acids: CSVGLLTDNYGYTF. The CDR3 DNA reads as TGCAGCGTTGGACTTCTCACAGACAACTATGGCTACACCTTC. This chain links TRBV29-1 with TRBJ1-2; D remains ambiguous. The V end lost 4 bases, the J end lost 2 bases, and 14 bases lay between the germline ends. CDR1 is SQVTM, CDR2 ANQGSEA, per germline. The length of the CDR3 is 14 residues.

This clonotype has a handful of counts. CDR3 amino acids: CASSQAERDTQYF. CDR3 sequence (DNA): TGTGCCAGCAGCCAAGCGGAGCGAGATACGCAGTATTTT. V gene TRBV3-1 combines with J gene TRBJ2-3; D unclear. Germline V gene lookup returns CDR1 LGHDT and CDR2 YNNKEL (reference sequence). Trimming took off 1 base at V and 5 bases at J, with 7 bases between the two ends. The CDR3 is 13 amino acids.

This clonotype has a handful of counts. V gene TRBV7-6 combines with J gene TRBJ1-1, with D possibly TRBD1 on 5 matching bases. CDR1 is SGHVS, CDR2 FNYEAQ, per germline. This CDR3 has 13 amino acids. V dropped 5 bases and J dropped 3 bases, with 10 bases sitting between them. The CDR3: CASSLTVYTEAFF. The CDR3, as DNA: TGTGCCAGCAGCCTGACAGTGTACACTGAAGCTTTCTTT. Filled out from reference TRBV7-6 and TRBJ1-1, the complete variable domain reads GAGVSQSPRYKVTKRGQDVALRCDPISGHVSLYWYRQALGQGPEFLTYFNYEAQQDKSGLPNDRFSAERPEGSISTLTIQRTEQRDSAMYRCASSLTVYTEAFFGQGTRLTVV.

V usage is TRBV13 and J usage is TRBJ1-1; TRBD1 aligns across 8 bases. Germline lookup yields CDR1 PRHDT and CDR2 FYEKMQ (reference sequence). J lost 3 bases, V lost 6 bases, and 9 bases had no gene match. The length of the CDR3 is 15 residues. In DNA, the CDR3 is TGTGCCAGCAGGGAATCACGGGACAGGCACACTGAAGCTTTCTTT. Translation gives CASRESRDRHTEAFF.

Concerning this clonotype itself: A single base separates this from a much larger clone, so it may be a read error. Here the CDR3 omits its conserved ending phenylalanine or tryptophan, so a read error is the likely source. The gene calls are TRBV9 and TRBJ1-2; weak D call: TRBD1 (5 bases). The CDR3 length is 14 residues. Trimming cost V 2 bases and J 6 bases, with 14 bases left between them. Germline-derived CDR1 and CDR2 are SGDLS and YYNGEE. The CDR3 protein is CASSVLGQGNGYTL. As DNA, the CDR3 is TGTGCCAGCAGCGTTTTGGGCCAGGGCAATGGCTACACCCTC.